These 17 T cell receptor beta chains were sequenced from one sample in a study of shared clonotypes between healthy human individuals (dated by TCRdb to about 2020). For the CD8 naive samples, CD45RO-negative cells were positively selected for CCR7, yielding a CD45RA+CCR7+ population from which TemRA cells were excluded. Libraries were made using the immunoSEQ multiplex PCR assay. Entries here come from immuneACCESS through TCRdb and include only in-frame sequences with V and J called. Some clones fail to appear in such tables; in the studies checked, an unresolved V gene covers under half of the shortfall, and the cause of the remainder is unknown. This sample comprises more than 2 million clones, over 85% of them detected only once. Approximately 1.6% of the sample goes to the ten largest clones. The sequencing sample was made of naive CD8+ T cells from PBMCs. The cell subset or site label for this specimen denotes: CD45RA+CCR7+. The source is a man aged 18 to 29 in good health. Some clones in this sample may be carry-over from other donors' samples.

The V call is TRBV2, the J call TRBJ1-5; D is unclear. The CDR3 extends over 13 amino acids. The germline CDR1 and CDR2 sequences are SNHLY and FYNNEI. V dropped 7 bases and J dropped 7 bases, with 14 bases sitting between them. The CDR3 loop is CASNPALGQPQHF. The CDR3 DNA reads as TGTGCCAGCAATCCGGCCCTCGGGCAGCCCCAGCATTTT. The variable domain in full, completed from reference TRBV2 and TRBJ1-5, reads EPEVTQTPSHQVTQMGQEVILRCVPISNHLYFYWYRQILGQKVEFLVSFYNNEISEKSEIFDDQFSVERPDGSNFTLKIRSTKLEDSAMYFCASNPALGQPQHFGDGTRLSIL.

As for this clone: The same CDR3 arises from other DNA sequences in this sample as well. CDR3 coding DNA: TGTGCCAGCAGCGTAGGTCGATCAGGGACCGGGGAGCTGTTTTTT. Translation: CASSVGRSGTGELFF. This chain uses TRBV9 with TRBJ2-2, with a possible D match to TRBD1 (5 bases). The CDR3 length is 15 residues. V lost 0 bases and J lost 5, with 11 bases in between. Germline CDR1 is SGDLS and CDR2 is YYNGEE.

The chain carries TRBV28 and TRBJ2-1; 8 bases match TRBD1. V shed 5 bases and J 3 bases; nucleotides not matched to a gene: 9. Germline CDR1 reads MDHEN; CDR2 reads SYDVKM. This CDR3 spans 16 amino acids. The CDR3 is CASSPNRGAGYNEQFF. As DNA, the CDR3 is TGTGCCAGCAGTCCCAACAGGGGGGCAGGCTACAATGAGCAGTTCTTC.

This chain joins TRBV27 and TRBJ1-2; D gene ambiguous. Germline V gene data show CDR1 as MNHEY and CDR2 as SMNVEV (reference sequence). The length of the CDR3 is 14 residues. V lost 3 bases and J lost 0, with 8 bases in between. The CDR3 region is CASSFGISNYGYTF. The CDR3 DNA reads TGTGCCAGCAGTTTTGGCATCTCTAACTATGGCTACACCTTC.

This chain links TRBV5-1 with TRBJ2-2, with D perhaps TRBD1 (6 bases). Trimming pared 5 bases from V and 3 bases from J, leaving 17 bases between. The CDR3 has 16 amino acids. CDR1 SGHRS and CDR2 YFSETQ come from the germline V gene. In DNA, the CDR3 is TGCGCCAGCAGGACCGGGACAAGTGGATACACCGGGGAGCTGTTTTTT. Protein sequence: CASRTGTSGYTGELFF.

The gene calls are TRBV7-9 and TRBJ1-3; D perhaps matches TRBD1 (6 bases). Germline CDR1 and CDR2: SEHNR and FQNEAQ (reference sequence). Trimming removed 5 bases at V and 4 bases at J, with 12 bases between. CDR3 length: 14 amino acids. CDR3: CASSPPRGGNTIYF. CDR3 coding DNA: TGTGCCAGCAGCCCCCCAAGGGGGGGAAACACCATATATTTT.

This clone was seen once. The J gene is TRBJ1-2, the V gene TRBV29-1; 8 bases map to TRBD1. The CDR3 is made up of 14 amino acids. Germline V gives CDR1 SQVTM, CDR2 ANQGSEA. The V gene end was trimmed by 1 base and the J gene end by 4 bases; junction bases not matched to a gene: 5. CDR3 sequence (DNA): TGCAGCGTTGAAGTTTCAGGGGGCACCTATGGCTACACCTTC. It yields the protein CSVEVSGGTYGYTF.

The chain carries TRBV15 and TRBJ1-3; D ambiguous. V shed 8 bases and J shed 4 bases, with 6 bases lying between them. Germline CDR1 LNHNV, CDR2 YYDKDF (reference sequence). The CDR3 runs 11 residues. The CDR3 coding sequence is TGTGCCACCCAGTTAGGAAACACCATATATTTT. As protein: CATQLGNTIYF.

The chain recombines TRBV19 with TRBJ2-3; tentative D call: TRBD1 (6 bases). The CDR3 length is 15 residues. Germline CDR1 reads LNHDA; CDR2 reads SQIVND (reference sequence). Trimming took off 4 bases at V and 5 bases at J, with 16 bases between the two ends. In DNA form, the CDR3 reads TGTGCCAGTAGTACAGGGACACCTATCAGAGATACGCAGTATTTT. It specifies CASSTGTPIRDTQYF.

The chain couples TRBV15 to TRBJ2-2; D not certain. The V gene lost 0 bases and the J gene lost 0 bases, with 11 bases spanning the gap. Germline assignment: CDR1 LNHNV and CDR2 YYDKDF (reference sequence). The length of the CDR3 is 17 residues. This CDR3 reads CATSREGWRTNTGELFF. In DNA, the CDR3 is TGTGCCACCAGCAGAGAAGGCTGGCGGACGAACACCGGGGAGCTGTTTTTT.

V gene TRBV28 combines with J gene TRBJ2-5, with a tentative D call TRBD1 (6 bases). Between the trimmed V and J ends, which lost 8 bases and 5 bases, there was a span of 15 bases. CDR3 length: 13 residues. Per the germline V gene, CDR1 is MDHEN and CDR2 is SYDVKM. The CDR3 bases are TGTGCCAGCCTCAGGGGCCCGGCGGAGACCCAGTACTTC. This encodes CASLRGPAETQYF.

The chain uses TRBV29-1 and TRBJ2-1, with 12 bases fitting TRBD2. V was clipped by 2 bases and J by 8 bases; unmatched bases: 7. The CDR3 consists of 15 residues. CDR1 SQVTM and CDR2 ANQGSEA come from the germline V gene. The CDR3 loop is CSVEFPTSGSYEQFF. The CDR3 DNA reads TGCAGCGTTGAATTCCCGACTAGCGGGAGCTATGAGCAGTTCTTC.

This chain links TRBV7-2 with TRBJ1-5; D remains ambiguous. CDR1 is SGHTA and CDR2 is FQGNSA in the germline V gene. V lost 2 bases and J 6 bases, leaving 20 bases between the germline ends. CDR3 length: 17 amino acids. The CDR3 DNA sequence: TGTGCCAGCAGCTTAAGACGGGCTGAAGACCGGGTTCAGCCCCAGCATTTT. Translating it yields CASSLRRAEDRVQPQHF. The full variable domain, with the rest looked up from reference TRBV7-2 and TRBJ1-5, is GAGVSQSPSNKVTEKGKDVELRCDPISGHTALYWYRQSLGQGLEFLIYFQGNSAPDKSGLPSDRFSAERTGGSVSTLTIQRTQQEDSAVYLCASSLRRAEDRVQPQHFGDGTRLSIL.

The table lists this clone with a count of one. The chain links TRBV7-6 to TRBJ2-2; 12 positions agree with TRBD2. The CDR3 has 16 amino acids. Germline V gene lookup returns CDR1 SGHVS and CDR2 FNYEAQ. V shed 6 bases, J shed 7 bases, and the junction held 9 bases outside the gene matches. Written as DNA, the CDR3 is TGTGCCAGCAGGCGCAGACTAGCGGGAGAGGTCGGGGAGCTGTTTTTT. Its protein product is CASRRRLAGEVGELFF.

This sequence joins TRBV4-2 and TRBJ1-1, with 10 positions matching TRBD1. V shed 2 bases and J 4 bases; nucleotides not matched to a gene: 13. CDR1 is LGHNA and CDR2 is YNFKEQ in the germline V gene. The CDR3 contains 18 residues. The CDR3 protein is CASSQRPQTGGGGTEAFF. The CDR3 coding sequence is TGTGCCAGCAGCCAACGCCCCCAGACAGGGGGCGGGGGCACTGAAGCTTTCTTT.

The V gene is TRBV28, the J gene TRBJ2-3, with 7 bases identical to TRBD1. V gave up 5 bases and J gave up 2 bases; unmatched junction bases: 10. This CDR3 has 16 residues. The germline V gene has CDR1 MDHEN and CDR2 SYDVKM. CDR3 sequence reads: CASSPSTGPITDTQYF. DNA for the CDR3: TGTGCCAGCAGTCCATCGACAGGGCCTATCACAGATACGCAGTATTTT.

V gene TRBV29-1 combines with J gene TRBJ1-2; 9 nucleotides line up with TRBD1. The junction had 7 bases not matched to a gene; V was cut back by 6 bases and J by 8 bases. The CDR3 runs 12 residues. Germline V lookup: CDR1 SQVTM, CDR2 ANQGSEA. CDR3 sequence: CSVQGDRDGYTF. The CDR3 DNA reads TGCAGCGTACAAGGGGACAGGGACGGCTACACCTTC. The entire variable domain, with the rest obtained from reference TRBV29-1 and TRBJ1-2, is as follows: SAVISQKPSRDICQRGTSLTIQCQVDSQVTMMFWYRQQPGQSLTLIATANQGSEATYESGFVIDKFPISRPNLTFSTLTVSNMSPEDSSIYLCSVQGDRDGYTFGSGTRLTVV.